Listed here are 5 T cell receptor beta chains from one sample, sequenced in a study of blood T cell repertoires in COVID-19. Clones were read by immunoSEQ multiplex PCR, and TCRdb kept only the in-frame ones, dropping some. The table lists 150,000 to 200,000 clones, roughly 86% of them singletons. The sample taken for sequencing was peripheral blood. These TCRs come from a man aged 40-50 years with active or convalescent COVID-19.

The genes are TRBV19 and TRBJ2-3, with a tentative D call TRBD1 (5 bases). The CDR3 length is 12 residues. The V gene's germline CDR1 is LNHDA and CDR2 SQIVND (reference sequence). The V and J ends lost 10 bases and 6 bases respectively, with 14 bases between them. Written as DNA, the CDR3 is TGTGCCACCCGTGGGGCCGCCGATACGCAGTATTTT. As protein: CATRGAADTQYF.

This clone was seen just once. The V call is TRBV4-1, the J call TRBJ2-7; 15 positions match TRBD2. The CDR3 runs 18 residues. The junction had 10 bases not matched to a gene; V was cut back by 5 bases and J by 2 bases. Germline CDR1 reads MGHRA; CDR2 reads YSYEKL. The CDR3 DNA sequence: TGCGCCAGCAGCGTTGGACTAGCGGGGGGGCCGAGGACCTACGAGCAGTACTTC. It codes for CASSVGLAGGPRTYEQYF.

The chain has TRBV9 and TRBJ1-2; D gene unclear. The germline V gene encodes CDR1 SGDLS and CDR2 YYNGEE. V was trimmed by 5 bases and J by 0 bases, leaving 8 bases between them. CDR3 length: 13 amino acids. The CDR3 here is CASSDDSNYGYTF. CDR3 DNA sequence: TGTGCCAGCAGTGACGACTCTAACTATGGCTACACCTTC.

This chain uses TRBV7-9 with TRBJ1-4; 8 bases line up with TRBD1. This CDR3 is built from 15 residues. Germline CDR1 is SEHNR and CDR2 is FQNEAQ (reference sequence). V lost 5 bases to trimming and J lost 4 bases; unmatched junction nucleotides: 6. The CDR3 reads CASSSRTGSNEKLFF. In DNA, the CDR3 is TGTGCCAGCAGCAGCAGGACAGGGAGTAATGAAAAACTGTTTTTT.

This clone turned up a few times. V gene TRBV19 combines with J gene TRBJ2-7, with TRBD1 matching over 8 bases. V was clipped by 1 base and J by 0 bases; unmatched bases: 2. The CDR3 has 15 residues. CDR1 and CDR2 (germline): LNHDA, SQIVND (reference sequence). The CDR3 DNA reads as TGTGCCAGTAGTATAGGGACAGGGTACTCCTACGAGCAGTACTTC. Its translation is CASSIGTGYSYEQYF.